This T cell receptor beta chain was captured by sequencing in a study of persistence of HIV-infected CD4 T cells. Whole-study context: Blood samples, up to about 200 mL, came from multiple time points, except two leukapheresis donors sampled once.

General study findings and limits: Antigen-responding cells were enriched for degenerate expanded CDR3beta sequences.

Cells were stimulated nonspecifically with anti-CD3/anti-CD28 magnetic beads. Sorting of responding CD4+ T cells relied on upregulated CD40 ligand together with CD69. Stimulated PBMCs had first been depleted of CD8+ T cells. Regarding this clone: Its antigen remains unidentified.

Germline CDR1 reads SGHVS; CDR2 reads FQNEAQ. V lost 2 bases and J lost 11, with 6 bases in between. CDR3 length equals 11 residues. Sequencing used immunoSEQ version 4 in survey mode. Here immunoSEQ multiplex PCR was the method, and the copy in TCRdb shows in-frame clones only, minus some. The sample lists under 45,000 clones; around 92% were seen once. The TCR was taken from an adult man with HIV who was CMV-seropositive. The V gene is TRBV7-8, the J gene TRBJ1-4; D not resolved. The material sequenced was CD4+ T cells sorted from PBMCs after approximately 18-hour stimulation, taken from a patient who received antiretroviral therapy. DNA for the CDR3: TGTGCCAGCAGCTTATACGGGAAACTGTTTTTT. This sequence encodes CASSLYGKLFF.